This T cell receptor (beta chain) was profiled in a study of low-dose radiotherapy and immunotherapy resistance in tumors. Turning to the study itself: Primers used for first-strand cDNA, a TRAV- and TRBV-specific set, covered both alpha and beta chains.

The germline V and J ends were trimmed by 2 bases and 3 bases, with 3 bases remaining between them. Germline V CDR1 and CDR2: SGHRS, YFSETQ. The CDR3 consists of 12 residues. The time point was: before trial treatment. Patients deemed eligible presented with advanced solid tumors lacking tumor-infiltrating lymphocytes. A roughly 20-cycle PCR with a constant-region primer and V-primer adapter amplified TCRs. In vitro transcription was used to amplify the isolated mRNA. TCRdb called the reads again in MiXCR, with one record for every CDR3 protein. The table shows roughly 46,000 distinct CDR3 sequences, with about 10% occurring only once. In its sample, this clonotype was seen many times.

The chain joins TRBV5-1 to TRBJ2-1; D unclear. This receptor was taken from a female donor with ovarian cancer. Sample: PBMCs, taken before treatment. In nucleotides, the CDR3 is TGCGCCAGCAGCTTCAGCTACAATGAGCAGTTCTTC. It encodes CASSFSYNEQFF.